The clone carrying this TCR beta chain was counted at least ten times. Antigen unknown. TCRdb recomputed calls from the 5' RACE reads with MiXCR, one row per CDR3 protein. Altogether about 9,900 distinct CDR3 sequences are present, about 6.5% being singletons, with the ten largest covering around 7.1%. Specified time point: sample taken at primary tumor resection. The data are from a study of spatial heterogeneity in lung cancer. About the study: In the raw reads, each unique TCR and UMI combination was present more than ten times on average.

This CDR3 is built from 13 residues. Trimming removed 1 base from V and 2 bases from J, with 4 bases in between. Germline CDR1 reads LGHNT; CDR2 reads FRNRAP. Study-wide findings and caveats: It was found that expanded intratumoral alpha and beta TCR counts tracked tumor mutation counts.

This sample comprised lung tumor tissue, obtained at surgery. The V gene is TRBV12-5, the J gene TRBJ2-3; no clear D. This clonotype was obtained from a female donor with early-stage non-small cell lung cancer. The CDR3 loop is CASGLENTDTQYF. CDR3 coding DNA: TGTGCTAGTGGTTTGGAAAACACAGATACGCAGTATTTT.